The 14 T cell receptor beta chains in this list originate from one sample, sequenced in a study of regulatory T cells in long-lasting Graves disease. Construction of the TCR beta libraries employed iRepertoire HTBI primers in conjunction with Arm-PCR of CDR3 regions. From the multiplex PCR reads, TCRdb called clonotypes with MiXCR, one entry per CDR3 protein. The data show 350,000 to 400,000 distinct CDR3 sequences, with 15% to 17% seen just once and about a fifth held by the top ten. Described time point: newly diagnosed GD, antithyroid drugs for less than 3 months. The TCR library was made from RNA that had been extracted from PBMCs in TRIzol. Sequenced here: peripheral blood mononuclear cells (PBMCs), sampled at new diagnosis, from a patient treated with antithyroid drugs. The receptors here all came from a female donor with Graves disease.

This clonotype was counted only a few times. An end of the junction does not agree with germline; a read error may underlie this. The chain has TRBV3-1 and TRBJ2-2; maybe TRBD2 (5 bases). CDR1 LGHDT and CDR2 YNNKEL come from the germline V gene (reference sequence). CDR3 length: 15 amino acids. CDR3 loop: CASSRGRIATGELFF. For the CDR3, the DNA is TGTGCCAGCAGCAGAGGACGGATAGCCACCGGGGAACTGTTTTTT.

Only a few counts were recorded for this clonotype. The chain joins TRBV4-1 to TRBJ2-3; 7 bases agree with TRBD1. Germline-derived CDR1 and CDR2 are MGHRA and YSYEKL. V trimming: 3 bases; J trimming: 4 bases; junction bases outside the gene matches: 4. The CDR3 is made up of 14 amino acids. CDR3 bases: TGCGCCAGCAGCCACCAACAGGGGCCAGATACGCAGTATTTT. It specifies CASSHQQGPDTQYF.

The chain uses TRBV7-2 and TRBJ1-4; no clear D. V was cut by 6 bases and J by 4 bases, with 15 bases left in between. Germline CDR1 is SGHTA and CDR2 is FQGNSA. The CDR3 is 15 amino acids. The DNA of the CDR3 is TGTGCCAGCAGATATGGACCGGCCATTAATGAAAAACTGTTTTTT. It translates to CASRYGPAINEKLFF.

In this sample, this clonotype turned up many times. This rearrangement joins TRBV7-9 to TRBJ2-2; D is undetermined. The CDR3 is 13 residues long. The germline V and J ends were trimmed by 3 bases and 5 bases, with 7 bases remaining between them. Germline CDR1 and CDR2: SEHNR and FQNEAQ (reference sequence). The CDR3 DNA is TGTGCCAGCAGCTTCGCAGCTACCGGGGAGCTGTTTTTT. Translated, it gives CASSFAATGELFF.

The table lists this clonotype with a few counts. CDR3 amino acids: CASTYQGDQPQHF. CDR3 in DNA: TGTGCCAGCACCTACCAAGGAGATCAGCCCCAGCATTTT. The chain combines TRBV28 with TRBJ1-5; D is undetermined. Germline V gives CDR1 MDHEN, CDR2 SYDVKM. The CDR3 runs 13 residues. Trimming removed 7 bases from V and 5 bases from J, with 12 bases in between.

This clonotype was seen many times. The rearrangement joins TRBV7-3 to TRBJ2-1; 14 bases fit TRBD2. The V gene's germline CDR1 is SGHTA and CDR2 FQGTGA. Trimming removed 4 bases from V and 9 bases from J; junction bases left unmatched: 8. This CDR3 is 16 amino acids long. The CDR3: CASSSGTSGSGSEQFF. For the CDR3, the DNA is TGTGCCAGCAGCTCGGGGACTAGCGGGAGCGGGAGTGAGCAGTTCTTC.

Many counts were recorded for this clonotype. V is TRBV4-3 and J is TRBJ2-2; D remains unclear. V was clipped by 5 bases and J by 9 bases, with 16 bases between them. CDR3 length: 14 residues. Germline V gene data show CDR1 as LGHNA and CDR2 as YSLEER. As DNA, the CDR3 is TGCGCCAGCAGCGAAACGAAGTTTCAGAGGGAGCTGTTTTTT. Translated, it gives CASSETKFQRELFF.

The chain recombines TRBV19 with TRBJ2-5; tentative D call: TRBD1 (7 bases). The CDR3 sequence is 14 residues long. Germline-derived CDR1 and CDR2 are LNHDA and SQIVND (reference sequence). The germline V and J ends were trimmed by 7 bases and 5 bases, with 17 bases remaining between them. The CDR3 is CASNSQGGRETQYF. DNA for the CDR3: TGTGCCAGTAACTCCCAGGGGGGCCGGGAGACCCAGTACTTC.

The sample holds many counts of this clonotype. This chain uses TRBV5-4 with TRBJ1-6; TRBD1 aligns across 7 bases. CDR3 length: 14 residues. Looked up from germline, CDR1 is SGHNT and CDR2 is YYREEE (reference sequence). Unmatched junction bases numbered 5, after V lost 4 bases and J lost 7 bases. The CDR3 region has the DNA TGTGCCAGCAGCCGGACAGGCAAGAATTCACCCCTCCACTTT. Encoded protein: CASSRTGKNSPLHF.

This clonotype occurred once. The chain is built from TRBV5-1 and TRBJ1-6; 9 nucleotides align to TRBD1. V was clipped by 7 bases and J by 6 bases; unmatched bases: 8. The CDR3 has 15 amino acids. Germline lookup yields CDR1 SGHRS and CDR2 YFSETQ. CDR3 coding DNA: TGCGCCAGCGGCACAGGGGGCGGCCTTAATTCACCCCTCCACTTT. This translates into CASGTGGGLNSPLHF.

The chain carries TRBV27 and TRBJ1-1; perhaps TRBD1 as D (5 bases). The CDR3 spans 14 residues. Germline-derived CDR1 and CDR2 are MNHEY and SMNVEV (reference sequence). Trimming shortened V by 2 bases and J by 4 bases, and 11 bases separated the two germline ends. The CDR3 bases are TGTGCCAGCAGTTTAGAGGGGAGGGGCACTGAAGCTTTCTTT. Residues: CASSLEGRGTEAFF.

This clonotype was seen repeatedly, ten times or more. This chain joins TRBV19 and TRBJ1-1, with D hard to call. Trimming took 3 bases from V and 1 from J, leaving 9 bases between them. The germline V gene encodes CDR1 LNHDA and CDR2 SQIVND (reference sequence). The length of the CDR3 is 14 residues. DNA of the CDR3: TGTGCCAGTAGTATTCTACCGGGGAACACTGAAGCTTTCTTT. This gives the protein CASSILPGNTEAFF. Full variable domain (missing parts from reference TRBV19 and TRBJ1-1): DGGITQSPKYLFRKEGQNVTLSCEQNLNHDAMYWYRQDPGQGLRLIYYSQIVNDFQKGDIAEGYSVSREKKESFPLTVTSAQKNPTAFYLCASSILPGNTEAFFGQGTRLTVV.

The chain combines TRBV7-6 with TRBJ2-5; D is unclear. The V end lost 5 bases, the J end lost 5 bases, and 18 bases lay between the germline ends. Germline-derived CDR1 and CDR2 are SGHVS and FNYEAQ. The CDR3 contains 15 residues. This CDR3 reads CASSPLRTLKETQYF. Here the CDR3 DNA reads TGTGCCAGCAGCCCCCTCCGCACCTTAAAGGAGACCCAGTACTTC.

This clonotype was seen many times. The CDR3 sequence: CASSFLGAGPTGELFF. The CDR3 DNA sequence: TGTGCCAGCAGCTTCCTGGGAGCGGGGCCCACCGGGGAGCTGTTTTTT. This chain links TRBV7-9 with TRBJ2-2, with 7 positions matching TRBD2. The CDR3 length is 16 residues. Unmatched junction bases numbered 8, after V lost 3 bases and J lost 4 bases. Germline V CDR1 and CDR2: SEHNR, FQNEAQ (reference sequence).